This entry is about one T cell receptor (beta chain). Its antigen is not identified. The PCR contained 60 Vbeta and 13 Jbeta primers. Original processing methods: A follow-up analysis tallied 60 million to 85 million unique TCR beta chains, some 11 million shared. Here immunoSEQ multiplex PCR was the method, and the copy in TCRdb shows in-frame clones only, minus some. That table is the source of V, J and clone size, and D and trimming were worked out from the DNA. The sample includes approximately 180,000 clones, 84% of them seen just once. The CDR3 has 14 amino acids. The junction had 6 bases not matched to a gene; V was cut back by 5 bases and J by 3 bases. Germline CDR1 GTSNPN, CDR2 SVGIG (reference sequence). This sample is drawn from a study of cytomegalovirus exposure and HLA in healthy donors. Findings and limits, study-wide: An analysis was carried out later, and it reportedly showed fewer N-insertions in an Asian-associated ancestry cluster than the approximately 670-donor mean. TCR beta chains numbering some 160 were designated cytomegalovirus-associated.

The chain is built from TRBV30 and TRBJ2-2; 7 bases line up with TRBD2. Sequenced input: PBMCs. This TCR was recovered from a man aged 18 to 29 in good health and CMV-seronegative. The CDR3 DNA is TGTGCCTGGTTTGCGGGAGAGGACACCGGGGAGCTGTTTTTT. It codes for CAWFAGEDTGELFF. Variable domain in full (rest from reference TRBV30 and TRBJ2-2): SQTIHQWPATLVQPVGSPLSLECTVEGTSNPNLYWYRQAAGRGLQLLFYSVGIGQISSEVPQNLSASRPQDRQFILSSKKLLLSDSGFYLCAWFAGEDTGELFFGEGSRLTVL.